The subject of this entry is one TCR beta chain. Its antigen is unknown. One base away there is no much larger clone; base qualities are not given. As encoded in the germline V gene, CDR1 is SGHAT while CDR2 is FQNNGV. Including the terminal cysteine and phenylalanine, the CDR3 comprises 18 residues. Of all the DNA, just the CDR3 is kept, 54 bases in frame from base 1. After removal of 2 bases from V and 0 bases from J, the junction retains 7 bases not matched to a gene. This record belongs to a study of CD8 T cells in ankylosing spondylitis (dated by TCRdb to the late 2010s). Notes on the research overall: To find TCR variants linked to disease, the study profiled T cell receptor beta repertoires in ankylosing spondylitis patients and healthy donors. In total, the full study cohort was made up of 85 to 140 healthy donors and about two dozen ankylosing spondylitis patients. Samples of peripheral blood were taken, and for ankylosing spondylitis patients, synovial fluid was collected as well. The study at large found these results: The disease-linked clones showed a CD8+ phenotype and occurred at relatively low frequencies in peripheral blood. Blood from ankylosing spondylitis patients appeared to be characterized by a TCR beta motif composed of about 8 highly homologous amino acid variants. Some of the motif variants had been reported before in the synovial fluid and blood of reactive arthritis patients, a finding that suggests common disease-initiation mechanisms. The disease-linked clones were reported to be significantly enriched in matched synovial fluid samples from ankylosing spondylitis patients.

Synovial fluid samples were paired with blood samples taken from the same ankylosing spondylitis patients. For sequencing, an Illumina HiSeq 2500 was employed. Quantitative 5'-RACE with molecular barcodes was the method used to prepare the TCR beta libraries. In the source study's methods: A new computational method, built on a probabilistic model of VDJ rearrangement, was used to identify disease-linked TCR variants. TCRdb itself trimmed the public reads at Q25 with fastp, ran MiXCR and retained productive beta chains. Under each unique CDR3 protein, matching rows form one entry showing the most common genes and DNA. The V and J calls reflect TCRdb's pipeline rather than the authors' work. The sample table shows approximately 110,000 distinct CDR3 sequences, and 24% are seen once. The top ten constitute roughly an eighth of the sample.

The chain is assembled from TRBV11-2 and TRBJ2-1; the central 10 bases match TRBD1. The origin of this receptor is a male donor with ankylosing spondylitis. Material for sequencing was synovial fluid, either unsorted or a sorted T cell fraction (not recorded which). The CDR3 reads as follows: CASSLTKGQGSSYNEQFF. The DNA sequence reads TGTGCCAGCAGCTTAACCAAGGGACAGGGGAGCTCCTACAATGAGCAGTTCTTC.